The present T cell receptor beta chain was sequenced within a study of vaccination and CD4 T cells after COVID-19. Broader study findings: Convalescent patients studied were relatively few, and early post-infection timepoints were absent.

With respect to this clonotype: The antigen is not known.

V trimming: 0 bases; J trimming: 5 bases; junction bases outside the gene matches: 4. CDR1 SGHTA and CDR2 FQGTGA come from the germline V gene. The CDR3 spans 15 residues. At the Johns Hopkins FTIC core, DNA taken from cultured CD4+ T cells was sequenced by way of the Oncomine TCR Beta short-read assay. Cultured CD4+ T cells were the source of extracted genomic DNA. TCRdb called the PCR reads again in MiXCR, with one record for every CDR3 protein. The table lists about 7,900 distinct CDR3 sequences, approximately 30% of them singletons, with approximately 13% in the top ten. Treatment defined: 10-day PBMC culture with coronavirus spike peptide pools or control peptides (ViraFEST assay). CD4+ T lymphocytes from the unexposed donor were collected before the COVID-19 pandemic (2011-2018).

The clonotype originates from a human donor in good health. Source material: CD4+ T cells from blood, cultured in vitro. V usage is TRBV7-3 and J usage is TRBJ2-3; 8 bases align to TRBD2. This CDR3 is CASSLTAGGLDTQYF. The CDR3 region has the DNA TGTGCCAGCAGCTTAACGGCGGGAGGTTTAGATACGCAGTATTTT.